The rows below give T cell receptor beta chains drawn from one sample of a study of T cell repertoires in cytomegalovirus infection. TCRdb itself ran the reads through MiXCR, one entry per CDR3 protein. Of about 310,000 distinct CDR3 sequences in the sample, 25% were seen once. These receptors' antigens are unknown. Sequencing used cultured PBMCs, obtained from culture after CMV antigen stimulation. The source is a human donor in good health (CMV status not recorded). Some clones in this sample may be carry-over from other donors' samples. The CDR3 runs from the conserved cysteine through the conserved F or W. The D gene is left open where the match is weak. Rows give clone size only sometimes, using once, few, many, or a class for an expanded clone.

d_gene,j_gene,v_gene,abundance,CDR3nt,CDR3aa
TRBD1,TRBJ1-2,TRBV20-1,NA,TGCAGTGCTAGAGATTGGGCAGGGGGCCAAGTTAGCTACACCTTC,CSARDWAGGQVSYTF
TRBD1,TRBJ1-1,TRBV27,few,TGTGCCAGCACATGGACAGGGTCGAACACTGAAGCTTTCTTT,CASTWTGSNTEAFF
TRBD1,TRBJ1-2,TRBV19,NA,TGTGCCAGTACCACAGGGGGATCCGATGGCTACACCTTC,CASTTGGSDGYTF
NA,TRBJ2-7,TRBV20-1,NA,TGCAGTGCTAGAGGATTTCAGGACCCCTACGAGCAGTACTTC,CSARGFQDPYEQYF
TRBD2,TRBJ2-1,TRBV20-1,few,TGCAGTGCGTTAACTAGCGGGAGGGCGAATGAGCAGTTCTTC,CSALTSGRANEQFF
TRBD2,TRBJ2-1,TRBV7-2,many,TGTGCCAGCAGCTTGGTCGGGAGGGTTCCAAATGAGCAGTTCTTC,CASSLVGRVPNEQFF
TRBD2,TRBJ2-3,TRBV20-1,NA,TGCAGGCCCGGCGGTGCCGCGGGAGTGGCGGGCACAGATACGCAGTATTTT,CRPGGAAGVAGTDTQYF
NA,TRBJ2-5,TRBV7-2,many,TGTGCCAGCAGCCGAGAGGCCTCCCAGGGGACCCAGTACTTC,CASSREASQGTQYF
NA,TRBJ1-5,TRBV12-3/TRBV12-4,NA,TGTGCCAGCAGTTTGGGTGCGGGTTACGATCAGCCCCAGCATTTT,CASSLGAGYDQPQHF
NA,TRBJ2-1,TRBV15,few,TGTGCCACCAGCAGAGATGCCGGCGGGGGCGGGAATGAGCAGTTCTTC,CATSRDAGGGGNEQFF
NA,TRBJ1-4,TRBV5-1,few,TGCGCCAGCAGCACCGGGACGGGCAGTGAAAAACTGTTTTTT,CASSTGTGSEKLFF
TRBD2,TRBJ2-1,TRBV12-3/TRBV12-4,few,TGTGCCAGCAGTTTTAGCGGGAGGCGCTCCTACAATGAGCAGTTCTTC,CASSFSGRRSYNEQFF
TRBD2,TRBJ2-7,TRBV27,few,TGTGCCAGCAGTTTATCAGGGACTAGAGTAGGTTCGGCCTACGAGCAGTACTTC,CASSLSGTRVGSAYEQYF
TRBD2,TRBJ2-1,TRBV7-9,NA,TGTGTCAGCGGGAAAAAACTAGGCACACAGTTCTTC,CVSGKKLGTQFF
TRBD2,TRBJ2-1,TRBV19,many,TGTGCCTCCGGGACTAGCGGGGGGTCCTACAATGAGCAGTTCTTC,CASGTSGGSYNEQFF
NA,TRBJ2-5,TRBV6-1,NA,TGTGCCAGCAGTAAATCCGGGGGGACCCAGTACTTC,CASSKSGGTQYF
NA,TRBJ2-6,TRBV9,few,TGTGCCAGCAGCGTCAGGGTCGAGGGGTCGGTGGCTGGGGCCAACGTCCTGACTTTC,CASSVRVEGSVAGANVLTF
NA,TRBJ2-4,TRBV7-6,NA,TGTGCCAGCAGCTTAGCCACCCCGGGAAGGGGGGGTAAAAACATTCAGTACTTC,CASSLATPGRGGKNIQYF
NA,TRBJ1-1,TRBV20-1,NA,TGCAGTGCTAGAGAGCAGGGGACTGAAGCTTTCTTT,CSAREQGTEAFF
NA,TRBJ1-3,TRBV2,NA,TGTGCCAGCAGTTCTACTTCAAACACCATATATTTT,CASSSTSNTIYF
NA,TRBJ1-1,TRBV29-1,NA,TGCAGCGCCGAGGGACGGATGAACACTGAAGCTTTCTTT,CSAEGRMNTEAFF
NA,TRBJ1-4,TRBV11-2,NA,TGTGCCAGCAGCTTGACTCAGGGGGAAAAACTGTTTTTT,CASSLTQGEKLFF
TRBD2,TRBJ2-1,TRBV6-2/TRBV6-3,NA,TGTGCCAGCAGAACCCAGCGGGAACACTACAATGAGCAGTTCTTC,CASRTQREHYNEQFF